This entry concerns a single T cell receptor beta chain. The CDR3 spans 14 residues. The V end lost 6 bases, the J end lost 5 bases, and 13 bases lay between the germline ends. Germline CDR1 reads MNHEY; CDR2 reads SVGAGI. Libraries were prepared by immunoSEQ multiplex PCR; TCRdb keeps only in-frame clonotypes and omits some of them. The repertoire holds 450,000 to 600,000 clones, with roughly 85% as singletons. This sample is part of a study of shared clonotypes between healthy human individuals. The chain links TRBV6-5 to TRBJ2-2; TRBD2 might be the D (5 bases). Material: PBMCs. This clonotype originated in a woman aged 40 to 49 in good health. Some clones in this sample may be carry-over from other donors' samples. The CDR3 DNA is TGTGCCAGCAGGTGGAGCGGATCAACCGGGGAGCTGTTTTTT. Its translation is CASRWSGSTGELFF.